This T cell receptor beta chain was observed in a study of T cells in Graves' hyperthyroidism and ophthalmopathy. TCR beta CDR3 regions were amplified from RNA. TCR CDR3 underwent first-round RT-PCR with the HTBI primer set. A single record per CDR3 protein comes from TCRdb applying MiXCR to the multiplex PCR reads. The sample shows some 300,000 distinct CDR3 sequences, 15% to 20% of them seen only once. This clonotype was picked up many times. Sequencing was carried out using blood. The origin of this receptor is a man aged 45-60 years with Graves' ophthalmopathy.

CDR3 bases: TGTGCCAGCAGTTTATTAAGCGGGCGCACAGATACGCAGTATTTT. Protein sequence: CASSLLSGRTDTQYF. V usage is TRBV27 and J usage is TRBJ2-3; TRBD2 might be the D (6 bases). Trimming left V 1 base short and J 1 base short, with 9 bases between. This CDR3 spans 15 amino acids. The germline gives CDR1 MNHEY, CDR2 SMNVEV (reference sequence).